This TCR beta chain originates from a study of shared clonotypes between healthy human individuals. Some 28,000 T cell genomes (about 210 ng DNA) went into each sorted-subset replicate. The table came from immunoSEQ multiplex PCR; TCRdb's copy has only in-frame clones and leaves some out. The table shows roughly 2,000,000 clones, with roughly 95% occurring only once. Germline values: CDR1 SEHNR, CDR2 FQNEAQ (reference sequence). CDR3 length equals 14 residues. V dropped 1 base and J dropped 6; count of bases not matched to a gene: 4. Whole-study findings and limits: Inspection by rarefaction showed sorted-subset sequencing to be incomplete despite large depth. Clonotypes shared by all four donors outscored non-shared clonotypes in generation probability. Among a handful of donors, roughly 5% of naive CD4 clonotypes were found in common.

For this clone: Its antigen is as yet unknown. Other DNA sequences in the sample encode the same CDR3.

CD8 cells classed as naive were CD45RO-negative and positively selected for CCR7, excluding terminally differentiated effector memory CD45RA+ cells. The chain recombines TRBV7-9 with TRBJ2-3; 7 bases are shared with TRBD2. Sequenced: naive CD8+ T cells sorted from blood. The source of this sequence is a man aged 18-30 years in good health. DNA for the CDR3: TGTGCCAGCAGCTTAGGGCTAGCGGCGGATACGCAGTATTTT. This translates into CASSLGLAADTQYF.